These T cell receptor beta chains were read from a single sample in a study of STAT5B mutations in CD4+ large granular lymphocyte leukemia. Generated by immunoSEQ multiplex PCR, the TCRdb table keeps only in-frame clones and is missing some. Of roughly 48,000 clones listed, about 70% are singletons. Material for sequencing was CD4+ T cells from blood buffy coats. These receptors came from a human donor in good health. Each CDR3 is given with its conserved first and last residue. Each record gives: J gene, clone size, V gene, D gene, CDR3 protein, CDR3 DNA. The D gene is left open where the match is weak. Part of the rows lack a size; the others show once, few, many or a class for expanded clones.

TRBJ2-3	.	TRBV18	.	CASSPRGMGTDTQYF	TGTGCCAGCTCACCAAGGGGCATGGGCACAGATACGCAGTATTTT
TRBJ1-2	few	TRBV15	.	CATSREGYGYTF	TGTGCCACCAGCAGAGAGGGTTATGGCTACACCTTC
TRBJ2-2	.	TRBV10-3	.	CAISESNIGAGELFF	TGTGCCATCAGTGAGTCGAATATCGGGGCCGGGGAGCTGTTTTTT
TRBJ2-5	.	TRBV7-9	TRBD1	CASSLTGEETQYF	TGTGCCAGCAGCTTGACAGGGGAAGAGACCCAGTACTTC
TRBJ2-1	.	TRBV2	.	CASTRQVNEQFF	TGTGCCAGCACCCGACAGGTCAATGAGCAGTTCTTC
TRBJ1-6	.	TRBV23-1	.	CASSRIRDKCSLSGSPLHF	TGCGCCAGCAGTCGAATCCGGGACAAATGCTCCCTTTCGGGTTCACCCCTCCACTTT
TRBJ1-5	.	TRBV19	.	CASIGPAGGNQPQHF	TGTGCCAGTATCGGCCCCGCGGGTGGCAATCAGCCCCAGCATTTT
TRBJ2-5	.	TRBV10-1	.	CASSENPGIPQETQYF	TGCGCCAGCAGTGAGAATCCAGGGATCCCCCAAGAGACCCAGTACTTC
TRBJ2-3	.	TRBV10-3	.	CATTGATDTQYF	TGTGCCACCACGGGGGCCACAGATACGCAGTATTTT
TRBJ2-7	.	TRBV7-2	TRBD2	CASSFPFSAGASYEQYF	TGTGCCAGCAGCTTCCCCTTTTCAGCGGGGGCCTCCTACGAGCAGTACTTC
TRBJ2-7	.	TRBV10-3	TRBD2	CAISESREGGSYEQYF	TGTGCCATCAGTGAGTCGCGGGAGGGGGGGTCCTACGAGCAGTACTTC
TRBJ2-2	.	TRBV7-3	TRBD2	CASSLWEGTGELFF	TGTGCCAGCAGCTTATGGGAGGGAACCGGGGAGCTGTTTTTT
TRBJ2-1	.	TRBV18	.	CASSPGLTYNEQFF	TGTGCCAGCTCCCCCGGCCTGACCTACAATGAGCAGTTCTTC
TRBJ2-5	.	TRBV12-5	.	CASGLDPGAKETQYF	TGTGCTAGTGGTTTGGACCCAGGGGCCAAAGAGACCCAGTACTTC
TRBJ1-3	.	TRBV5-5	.	CASSLAQTPGLRNTIYF	TGTGCCAGCAGCTTGGCGCAAACGCCAGGGTTACGGAACACCATATATTTT
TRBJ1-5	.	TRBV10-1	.	CASTRVAAPAF	TGCGCCAGCACCAGGGTGGCAGCCCCAGCATTT
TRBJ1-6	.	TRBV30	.	CAWKQVVDSPPHF	TGTGCCTGGAAGCAGGTTGTAGATTCACCCCCCCACTTT
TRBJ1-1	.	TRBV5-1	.	CASSLDYSEAFF	TGCGCCAGCAGCTTGGATTACAGTGAAGCTTTCTTT
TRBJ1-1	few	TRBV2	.	CASGAAGTEAFF	TGTGCCAGCGGGGCCGCGGGCACTGAAGCTTTCTTT
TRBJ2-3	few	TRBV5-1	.	CASSLGGTDTQYF	TGCGCCAGCAGCTTGGGTGGCACAGATACGCAGTATTTT
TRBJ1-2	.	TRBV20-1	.	CSASGPVNTF	TGCAGTGCTAGCGGCCCGGTCAACACCTTC
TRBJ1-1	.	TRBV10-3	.	CAISPFGGAENTEAFF	TGTGCCATCAGCCCTTTCGGTGGGGCCGAGAACACTGAAGCTTTCTTT
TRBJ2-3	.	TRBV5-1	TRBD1	CASSLQGTGPDTQYF	TGCGCCAGCAGCTTACAGGGGACGGGACCAGATACGCAGTATTTT
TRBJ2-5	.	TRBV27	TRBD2	CASSSGLAVETQYF	TGTGCCAGCAGTTCGGGACTAGCTGTCGAGACCCAGTACTTC
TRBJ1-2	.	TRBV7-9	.	CASSLGSPPSTYGYTF	TGTGCCAGCAGCTTAGGATCGCCCCCCTCAACATATGGCTACACCTTC
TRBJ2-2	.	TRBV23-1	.	CASSQGVANTGELFF	TGCGCCAGCAGTCAAGGGGTCGCGAACACCGGGGAGCTGTTTTTT
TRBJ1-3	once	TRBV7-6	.	CASSSQSGNTIYF	TGTGCCAGCAGCTCCCAGTCCGGAAACACCATATATTTT
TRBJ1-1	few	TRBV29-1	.	CSTRSPNEAFF	TGCAGCACCCGGTCCCCTAATGAAGCTTTCTTT
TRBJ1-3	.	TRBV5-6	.	CASSLDRDPGNTIYF	TGTGCCAGCAGCTTGGACAGGGATCCTGGAAACACCATATATTTT
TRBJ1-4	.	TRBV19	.	CASSMIGAVDEKLFF	TGTGCCAGTAGTATGATCGGGGCGGTGGATGAAAAACTGTTTTTT
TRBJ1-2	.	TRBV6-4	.	CASSPEEGTYGYTF	TGTGCCAGCAGCCCGGAGGAAGGAACATATGGCTACACCTTC
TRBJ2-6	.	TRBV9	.	CASSATGSGGANVLTF	TGTGCCAGCAGCGCGACAGGATCGGGCGGGGCCAACGTCCTGACTTTC
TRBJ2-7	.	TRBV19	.	CASSSTGSSYEQYF	TGTGCCAGTAGCAGCACAGGGAGCTCCTACGAGCAGTACTTC
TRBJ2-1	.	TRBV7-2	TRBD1	CASSWTRDRGYNEQFF	TGTGCCAGCAGCTGGACCCGCGACAGGGGATACAATGAGCAGTTCTTC
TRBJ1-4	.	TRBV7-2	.	CASSPQINNEKLFF	TGTGCCAGCAGCCCCCAGATTAATAATGAAAAACTGTTTTTT
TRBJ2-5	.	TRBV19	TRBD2	CASSNEASGGAETQYF	TGTGCCAGTAGTAATGAGGCTAGCGGGGGGGCGGAGACCCAGTACTTC
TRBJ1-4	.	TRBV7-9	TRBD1	CASSLDLGGLEKLFF	TGTGCCAGCAGCTTAGATCTAGGGGGCCTTGAAAAACTGTTTTTT
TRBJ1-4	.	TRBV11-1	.	CASSSGQITNEKLFF	TGTGCCAGCAGCTCCGGACAAATAACTAATGAAAAACTGTTTTTT
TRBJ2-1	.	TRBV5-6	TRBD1	CASSPGQGNEQFF	TGTGCCAGCAGCCCCGGACAGGGCAATGAGCAGTTCTTC
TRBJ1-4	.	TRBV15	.	CATSPRSATNEKLFF	TGTGCCACCAGCCCCCGGTCCGCAACTAATGAAAAACTGTTTTTT
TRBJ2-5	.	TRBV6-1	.	CASSGGYTETQYF	TGTGCCAGCAGTGGGGGGTACACAGAGACCCAGTACTTC
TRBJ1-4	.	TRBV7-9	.	CASTFRGNEKLFF	TGTGCCAGCACATTCCGGGGGAATGAAAAACTGTTTTTT
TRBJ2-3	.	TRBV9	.	CASSAALDTQYF	TGTGCCAGCAGCGCAGCCCTGGATACGCAGTATTTT
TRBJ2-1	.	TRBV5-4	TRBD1	CASSLGDRENEQFF	TGTGCCAGCAGCTTGGGGGACAGGGAGAATGAGCAGTTCTTC
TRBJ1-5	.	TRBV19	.	CASRGQSSNQPQHF	TGTGCCAGTAGAGGCCAGTCTAGCAATCAGCCCCAGCATTTT
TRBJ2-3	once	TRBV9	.	CASSPLGRTADTQYF	TGTGCCAGCAGCCCCCTGGGCCGGACGGCAGATACGCAGTATTTT
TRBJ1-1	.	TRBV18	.	CASSPPDRGRAFF	TGTGCCAGCTCACCACCGGACCGGGGGAGGGCTTTCTTT
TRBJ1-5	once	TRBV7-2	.	CASSPWTGENQPQHF	TGTGCCAGCAGCCCGTGGACGGGGGAAAATCAGCCCCAGCATTTT
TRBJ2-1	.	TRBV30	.	CAWSVRASGEQFF	TGTGCCTGGAGTGTACGAGCCTCGGGTGAGCAGTTCTTC
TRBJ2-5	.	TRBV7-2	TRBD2	CASSIRSGGPQYF	TGTGCCAGCAGCATACGGAGCGGGGGCCCCCAGTACTTC
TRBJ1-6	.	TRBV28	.	CASMVQGSGNSPLHF	TGTGCCAGCATGGTACAGGGTAGTGGTAATTCACCCCTCCACTTT